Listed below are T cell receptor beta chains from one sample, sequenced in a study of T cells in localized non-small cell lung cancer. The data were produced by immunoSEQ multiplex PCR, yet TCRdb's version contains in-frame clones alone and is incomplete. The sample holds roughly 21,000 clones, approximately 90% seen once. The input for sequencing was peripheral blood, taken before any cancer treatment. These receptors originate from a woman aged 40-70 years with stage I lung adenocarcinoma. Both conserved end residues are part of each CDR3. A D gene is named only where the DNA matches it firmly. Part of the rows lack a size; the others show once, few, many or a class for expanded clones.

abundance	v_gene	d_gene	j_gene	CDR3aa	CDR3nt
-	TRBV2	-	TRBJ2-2	CASSVEGLGELFF	TGTGCCAGCAGTGTAGAGGGATTAGGGGAGCTGTTTTTT
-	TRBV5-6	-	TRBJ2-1	CASSLESRSYNEQFF	TGTGCCAGCAGCTTGGAATCCCGCTCCTACAATGAGCAGTTCTTC
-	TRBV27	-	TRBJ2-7	CASSLGYEQYF	TGTGCCAGCAGTTTGGGTTACGAGCAGTACTTC
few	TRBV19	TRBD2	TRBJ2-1	CASSPTPGGIYNEQFF	TGTGCCAGTAGTCCCACCCCGGGGGGGATCTACAATGAGCAGTTCTTC
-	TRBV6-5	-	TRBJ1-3	CASSEYRPGNTIYF	TGTGCCAGCAGTGAGTACAGACCCGGAAACACCATATATTTT
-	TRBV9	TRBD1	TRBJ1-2	CASSARTGGNYGYTF	TGTGCCAGCAGCGCCCGAACAGGGGGCAACTATGGCTACACCTTC
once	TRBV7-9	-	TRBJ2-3	CASSLLKTDTQYF	TGTGCCAGCAGCCTCCTAAAGACAGATACGCAGTATTTT
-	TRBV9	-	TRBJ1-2	CASSVGHRDSNYGYTF	TGTGCCAGCAGCGTAGGGCACAGGGATTCTAACTATGGCTACACCTTC
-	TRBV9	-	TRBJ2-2	CASSVVDTGELFF	TGTGCCAGCAGCGTAGTAGACACCGGGGAGCTGTTTTTT
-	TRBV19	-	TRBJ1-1	CASSIDQLGVNTEAFF	TGTGCCAGTAGTATAGATCAGCTTGGGGTGAACACTGAAGCTTTCTTT
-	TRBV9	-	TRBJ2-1	CASSPQVKRYNEQFF	TGTGCCAGCAGCCCCCAGGTAAAGCGTTACAATGAGCAGTTCTTC
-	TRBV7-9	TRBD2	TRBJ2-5	CASSYWTSGAEETQYF	TGTGCCAGCAGCTACTGGACTAGCGGGGCCGAAGAGACCCAGTACTTC
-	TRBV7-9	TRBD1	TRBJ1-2	CASSLGQGYGYTF	TGTGCCAGCAGCCTAGGACAGGGCTATGGCTACACCTTC
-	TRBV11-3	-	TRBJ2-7	CASSPETVSYEQYF	TGTGCCAGCAGCCCGGAGACGGTCTCCTACGAGCAGTACTTC
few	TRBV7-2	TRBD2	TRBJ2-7	CASSLETSHEQYF	TGTGCCAGCAGCTTGGAGACTAGCCACGAGCAGTACTTC
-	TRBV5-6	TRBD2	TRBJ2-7	CASSPQREYPLYEQYF	TGTGCCAGCAGCCCCCAGCGGGAGTACCCCCTCTACGAGCAGTACTTC
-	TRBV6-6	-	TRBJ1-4	CATRGRQLEKLFF	TGTGCCACCCGGGGAAGACAACTGGAAAAACTGTTTTTT
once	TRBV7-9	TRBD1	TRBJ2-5	CASSESGTGGAETQYF	TGTGCCAGCAGCGAATCCGGGACAGGGGGTGCGGAGACCCAGTACTTC
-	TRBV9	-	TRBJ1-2	CASSVSASGTKRGVRGYTF	TGTGCCAGCAGCGTATCCGCTAGCGGGACGAAGAGGGGGGTGCGTGGCTACACCTTC
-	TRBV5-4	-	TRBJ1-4	CASSLDMGHEKLFF	TGTGCCAGCAGCTTGGACATGGGGCATGAAAAACTGTTTTTT
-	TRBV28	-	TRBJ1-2	CATGTYGYTF	TGTGCCACGGGGACATATGGCTACACCTTC
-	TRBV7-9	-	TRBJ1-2	CASSPVGAPSSNYGYTF	TGTGCCAGCAGCCCCGTCGGGGCACCCTCTTCTAACTATGGCTACACCTTC
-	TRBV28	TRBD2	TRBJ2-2	CASRTSGNTGELFF	TGTGCCAGCAGAACTAGCGGAAACACCGGGGAGCTGTTTTTT
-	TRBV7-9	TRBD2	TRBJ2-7	CASSLVPGLAWASYEQYF	TGTGCCAGCAGCTTAGTACCGGGACTAGCTTGGGCTTCCTACGAGCAGTACTTC
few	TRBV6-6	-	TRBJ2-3	CASLRTRTDTQYF	TGTGCCAGCTTGAGGACCCGCACAGATACGCAGTATTTT
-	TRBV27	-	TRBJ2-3	CASRLTDTQYF	TGTGCCAGCAGACTCACAGATACGCAGTATTTT
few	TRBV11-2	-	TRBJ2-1	CASSRRNNEQFF	TGTGCCAGCAGCCGACGGAACAATGAGCAGTTCTTC
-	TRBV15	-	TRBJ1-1	CATEGGSSTEAFF	TGTGCCACGGAGGGGGGGAGTAGCACTGAAGCTTTCTTT
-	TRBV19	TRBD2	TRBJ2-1	CASSIPPGLAAYNEQFF	TGTGCCAGTAGTATACCCCCGGGACTAGCGGCCTACAATGAGCAGTTCTTC
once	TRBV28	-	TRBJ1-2	CASSFTTGIPNYGYTF	TGTGCCAGCAGTTTCACGACGGGAATCCCTAACTATGGCTACACCTTC
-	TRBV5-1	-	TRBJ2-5	CASSFGTLGTETQYF	TGCGCCAGCAGCTTTGGGACCCTCGGGACAGAGACCCAGTACTTC
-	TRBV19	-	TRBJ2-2	CASRDGSRDTGELFF	TGTGCCAGTCGGGACGGGAGCAGGGACACCGGGGAGCTGTTTTTT
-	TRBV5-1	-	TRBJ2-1	CASSLDSPENNEQFF	TGCGCCAGCAGCTTGGATTCCCCAGAAAACAATGAGCAGTTCTTC
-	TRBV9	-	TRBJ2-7	CASSVEGTRNEQYF	TGTGCCAGCAGCGTAGAGGGGACAAGGAACGAGCAGTACTTC
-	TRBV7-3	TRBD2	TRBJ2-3	CASSKLAGGQADTQYF	TGTGCCAGCAGCAAACTAGCGGGAGGGCAAGCAGATACGCAGTATTTT
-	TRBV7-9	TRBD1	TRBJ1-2	CASSLAVGDRVGYTF	TGTGCCAGCAGCTTAGCTGTAGGGGACAGGGTGGGCTACACCTTC
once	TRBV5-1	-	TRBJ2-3	CASSPMLRDSTDTQYF	TGCGCCAGCAGCCCGATGTTGCGAGATTCCACAGATACGCAGTATTTT
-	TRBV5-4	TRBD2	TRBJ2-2	CASRSGLAGVGSGELFF	TGTGCCAGCAGATCGGGACTAGCGGGAGTAGGCTCCGGGGAGCTGTTTTTT
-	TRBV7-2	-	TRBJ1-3	CASSLGASAQRNTIYF	TGTGCCAGCAGCTTAGGGGCCTCCGCGCAAAGAAACACCATATATTTT
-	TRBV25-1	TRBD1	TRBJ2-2	CASSPMDREAGELFF	TGTGCCAGCAGTCCTATGGACAGGGAAGCCGGGGAGCTGTTTTTT